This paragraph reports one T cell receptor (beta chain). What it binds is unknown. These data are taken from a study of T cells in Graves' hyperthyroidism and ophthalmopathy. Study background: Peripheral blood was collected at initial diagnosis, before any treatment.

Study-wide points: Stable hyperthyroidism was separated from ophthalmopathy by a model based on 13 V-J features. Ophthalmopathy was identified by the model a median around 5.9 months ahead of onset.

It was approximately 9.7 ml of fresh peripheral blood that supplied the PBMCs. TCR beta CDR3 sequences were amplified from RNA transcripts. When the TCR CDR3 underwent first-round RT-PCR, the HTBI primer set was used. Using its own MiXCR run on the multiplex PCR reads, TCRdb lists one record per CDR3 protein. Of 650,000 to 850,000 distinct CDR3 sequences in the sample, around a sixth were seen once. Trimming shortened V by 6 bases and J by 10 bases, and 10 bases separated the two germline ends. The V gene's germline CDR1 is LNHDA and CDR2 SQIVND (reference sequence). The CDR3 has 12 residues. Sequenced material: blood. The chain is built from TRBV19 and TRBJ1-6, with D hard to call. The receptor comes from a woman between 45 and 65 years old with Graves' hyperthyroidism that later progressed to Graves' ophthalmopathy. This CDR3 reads CASSYSRSPLHF. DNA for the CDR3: TGTGCCAGTAGCTACAGTCGGTCACCCCTCCACTTT.